The 5 T cell receptor beta chains presented below share a single source sample, sequenced in a study of CD8+ T cells in alopecia areata. The sequencing template was cDNA reverse transcribed from extracted RNA. Assay: immunoSEQ multiplex PCR; the TCRdb copy retains only in-frame clones and omits some. The profile covers roughly 120,000 clones, none occurring a single time. The sequencing input was lesional skin. Receptors were obtained from a C3H/HeJ mouse with alopecia areata. This line is of MHC haplotype H2-k.

This clone came up a few times. Gene labels here are mouse ones. Partial CDR3 DNA: TGTGCCAGCAGTGAACTGGGGTCCTCCTAT. The encoded protein is CASSELGSSY. The whole CDR3 sequence is CASSELGSSYEQYF. The chain combines TRBV13-1 with TRBJ2-7; 7 bases agree with TRBD2. The read stops 4 residues short of the end of the CDR3; the missing end is completed from the germline J gene. The germline V gene encodes CDR1 NSHNY and CDR2 SYGAGN. V was pared by 2 bases and J by 0 bases, with 2 bases of the junction left unmatched. The CDR3 loop spans 14 amino acids.

Details on this clone: Mouse names are used for the genes. The CDR3 goes on 4 residues after the read ends, and that part is filled in from the germline J gene. The chain employs TRBV13-3 and TRBJ2-7; 11 bases line up with TRBD1. Germline values: CDR1 NNHDY, CDR2 SYVADS. This CDR3 spans 16 amino acids. Trimming at V came to 0 bases and at J to 3 bases, leaving 5 bases not matched to a gene. CDR3 region: CASSDGTGGPIYEQYF. The sequenced CDR3 bases are TGTGCCAGCAGTGATGGGACAGGGGGCCCCATCTAT.

This clone has only a few counts. The germline and genes are mouse ones. Coverage ceases 4 residues before the CDR3 finishes, and the germline J gene fills in the end. This chain connects TRBV1 to TRBJ2-2; 8 bases map to TRBD2. The CDR3 has 16 residues. Per germline, CDR1 NSQYPW and CDR2 LRSPGD (reference sequence). J gave up 4 bases and V 3 bases, and 7 bases lay outside the gene matches. CDR3 amino acids: CTCSAREGGATGQLYF. CDR3 DNA (partial): TGCACCTGCAGTGCGAGAGAGGGGGGGGCCACCGGG.

This clone turned up a few times. Genes and germline come from the mouse. Read coverage stops 4 residues before the CDR3 terminus; the germline J gene supplies the remainder. This chain connects TRBV17 to TRBJ1-4, with 8 bases aligning to TRBD1. With 7 bases clipped from V and 3 bases from J, the junction kept 4 bases outside the gene matches. Germline V lookup: CDR1 MNHDT, CDR2 YYDKIL. CDR3 length equals 14 residues. The CDR3 loop reads CASTRTGTNERLFF. Incomplete CDR3 DNA: TGTGCTAGCACCAGGACAGGGACCAACGAA.

This clone showed up many times. Mouse gene names and germline throughout. From the germline J gene comes the end of the CDR3, since the read stops 4 residues before it. The V gene is TRBV13-3, the J gene TRBJ1-1, with 7 positions matching TRBD1. The germline V gene encodes CDR1 NNHDY and CDR2 SYVADS. The V and J ends lost 1 base and 0 bases, in that order; junction bases with no gene match: 3. The CDR3 totals 15 residues. The part of the CDR3 DNA that was read is TGTGCCAGCAGTGATCGGGACAGACCAAACACA. Its protein is CASSDRDRPNT. The entire CDR3 is CASSDRDRPNTEVFF.